This TCR beta chain was sequenced in a study of blood T cell repertoires in COVID-19. The protocol was immunoSEQ multiplex PCR, while the TCRdb copy is restricted to in-frame clones and leaves out a portion. The repertoire holds around 45,000 clones, with under 85% as singletons. The sequencing input was peripheral blood. The sequence was obtained from a man older than 75 in a cohort sampled during active COVID-19.

CDR3 loop: CASSGQGYNSPLHF. The CDR3, as DNA: TGTGCCAGCAGCGGACAGGGCTATAATTCACCCCTCCACTTT. This chain connects TRBV9 to TRBJ1-6; 7 bases line up with TRBD1. The germline CDR1 and CDR2 sequences are SGDLS and YYNGEE. V trimming: 3 bases; J trimming: 3 bases; junction bases outside the gene matches: 0. This CDR3 has 14 residues.